This T cell receptor beta chain was sequenced in a study of shared clonotypes between healthy human individuals. For this clone: Its target is not known.

In the naive CD8 group, cells lacked CD45RO and were positively selected for CCR7, so terminally differentiated effector memory CD45RA+ cells were left out. Only in-frame clones appear in the TCRdb table, and some are missing; sequencing was by immunoSEQ multiplex PCR. The repertoire holds some 1,900,000 clones, roughly 94% seen once, with 0.9% to 1.5% in the top ten. V lost 6 bases and J 0 bases, leaving 17 bases between the germline ends. CDR3 length equals 17 residues. Looked up from germline, CDR1 is LNHDA and CDR2 is SQIVND (reference sequence). Study observations and caveats: It was observed that approximately 5% of naive CD4 clonotypes were shared across a few donors.

Sequencing used naive CD8+ T cells sorted from blood. The rearrangement links TRBV19 to TRBJ2-2; D may correspond to TRBD1 or TRBD2 (5 bases each). The receptor was isolated from a man younger than 35 in good health. CDR3 sequence: CASRGFLEGPNTGELFF. The CDR3 DNA reads TGTGCCAGTAGAGGGTTCCTTGAGGGACCGAACACCGGGGAGCTGTTTTTT. Full variable domain (remainder filled in from reference TRBV19 and TRBJ2-2): DGGITQSPKYLFRKEGQNVTLSCEQNLNHDAMYWYRQDPGQGLRLIYYSQIVNDFQKGDIAEGYSVSREKKESFPLTVTSAQKNPTAFYLCASRGFLEGPNTGELFFGEGSRLTVL.